Sequencing of this T cell receptor beta chain was carried out in a study of T-cell memory formation after mild COVID-19. Turning to the study itself: Each donor largely had its own TCR clusters.

The CDR3 length is 16 residues. Per germline, CDR1 KGHSH and CDR2 LQKENI. The J segment lost 6 bases and the V segment lost 3 bases, leaving 10 bases of the junction unmatched. TCR alpha and TCR beta cDNA libraries carrying sample barcodes and UMIs came from 5'RACE with constant-segment primers. TCRdb redid the calling of the 5' RACE reads with MiXCR, one entry per CDR3 protein. The sample consists of 400,000 or so distinct CDR3 sequences, approximately 20% of them appearing once. In its sample, this clonotype was seen a few times. Specimen: PBMCs or a T cell subset sorted from them (not recorded which). The chain employs TRBV18 and TRBJ2-4; 8 nucleotides align to TRBD2. The sequence derives from an adult woman who had mild COVID-19 (a few samples of this study predate the infection). Cell type and time point are not known. CDR3 DNA: TGTGCCAGCTCACCGTACCCAAGCGGGGGATTAAACATTCAGTACTTC. This encodes CASSPYPSGGLNIQYF.